A selection of T cell receptor beta chains follows, all from one sample in a study of CD8+ T cells in alopecia areata. Assay: immunoSEQ multiplex PCR; the TCRdb copy retains only in-frame clones and omits some. This table has roughly 140,000 clones, roughly four fifths appearing once. Material: CD8+ T cells sorted from blood, obtained at week 4, from a patient treated with tofacitinib. These TCRs come from a human donor with alopecia areata. CDR3s include the opening cysteine and the closing phenylalanine or tryptophan. D genes are given only for firm matches. Clone size, where shown, is once, few, many, or a class for clones that have expanded.

size: few
V: TRBV7-2
D: TRBD2
J: TRBJ2-1
DNA: TGTGCCAGCAGCTTAGTGGCGGGGGGCAGGTATCAGCAGTTCTTC
CDR3: CASSLVAGGRYQQFF

size: -
V: TRBV7-9
D: TRBD2
J: TRBJ2-1
DNA: TGTGCCAGCAGCTCTTGGACTAGCGTCGGTGAGCAGTTCTTC
CDR3: CASSSWTSVGEQFF

size: -
V: TRBV7-9
D: -
J: TRBJ2-5
DNA: TGTGCCAGCAGTCGCTCGCGAGAGACCCAGTACTTC
CDR3: CASSRSRETQYF

size: -
V: TRBV6-1
D: -
J: TRBJ1-3
DNA: TGTGCCAGCAGTGAAGAGGACATAGCTTCGGACACCATATATTTT
CDR3: CASSEEDIASDTIYF

size: -
V: TRBV30
D: -
J: TRBJ2-3
DNA: TGTGCCTGGAGTGTTGCGGGGGCGGCGGATACGCAGTATTTT
CDR3: CAWSVAGAADTQYF

size: -
V: TRBV6-5
D: -
J: TRBJ1-1
DNA: TGTGCCAGCAGCGACAGATACCCGAACACTGAAGCTTTCTTT
CDR3: CASSDRYPNTEAFF

size: -
V: TRBV6-5
D: -
J: TRBJ2-2
DNA: TGTGCCAGCAGTTCGGAGAACACCGGGGAGCTGTTTTTT
CDR3: CASSSENTGELFF

size: -
V: TRBV29-1
D: -
J: TRBJ2-7
DNA: TGCAGCGTTGAAGTCGGGAACCCCTACGAGCAGTACTTC
CDR3: CSVEVGNPYEQYF

size: -
V: TRBV29-1
D: TRBD1
J: TRBJ2-7
DNA: TGCAGCGTCGGGACAGGGCTCTACGAGCAGTACTTC
CDR3: CSVGTGLYEQYF

size: -
V: TRBV4-3
D: TRBD1
J: TRBJ2-6
DNA: TGCGCCAGCAGCCAAGATATTGGACAGGGACGATCTGGGGCCAACGTCCTGACTTTC
CDR3: CASSQDIGQGRSGANVLTF

size: -
V: TRBV5-6
D: -
J: TRBJ1-1
DNA: TGTGCCAGCAGCTTGAAGGAGACTGAAGCTTTCTTT
CDR3: CASSLKETEAFF

size: -
V: TRBV7-6
D: -
J: TRBJ2-2
DNA: TGTGCCAGCCATGACGTCGCCGGGGAGCTGTTTTTT
CDR3: CASHDVAGELFF

size: -
V: TRBV2
D: -
J: TRBJ2-3
DNA: TGTGCCAGCAGTGTGGGCGGGGGCGTAGATACGCAGTATTTT
CDR3: CASSVGGGVDTQYF

size: -
V: TRBV4-2
D: TRBD2
J: TRBJ2-5
DNA: TGTGCCAGCAGCCAAGAGGGTAGCGGGGCTCAAGAGACCCAGTACTTC
CDR3: CASSQEGSGAQETQYF

size: few
V: TRBV6-4
D: -
J: TRBJ2-3
DNA: TGTGCCAGCAGTGAAAGGGGCACAGATACGCAGTATTTT
CDR3: CASSERGTDTQYF

size: -
V: TRBV7-2
D: -
J: TRBJ1-5
DNA: TGTGCCAGCAGCCCCGGGCTACTTGGCAATCAGCCCCAGCATTTT
CDR3: CASSPGLLGNQPQHF

size: -
V: TRBV5-6
D: -
J: TRBJ1-5
DNA: TGTGCCAGCAGCCGCGGCGCGGGGGGCAATCAGCCCCAGCATTTT
CDR3: CASSRGAGGNQPQHF